Listed below are T cell receptor beta chains from one sample, sequenced in a study of regulatory and conventional T cells in RAG deficiency. TCRdb's table, derived via immunoSEQ multiplex PCR, lists solely in-frame clones and lacks some. The sample carries about 50,000 clones, 80% to 90% recorded once. These data were likewise used in another study, on regulatory T cells.

Sequencing used CD4+ effector T cells sorted from blood. The receptors here all came from a human donor in good health. Each CDR3 is given with its conserved first and last residue. A D gene is named only where the DNA matches it firmly. The listing skips clone size in some rows; elsewhere it reads once, few, many or a size class.

V gene: TRBV6-4; clone size: .; D gene: TRBD1; J gene: TRBJ1-5; CDR3 DNA: TGTGCCAGCAGTGGGGACAGGGGCAATCAGCCCCAGCATTTT; CDR3 protein: CASSGDRGNQPQHF
V gene: TRBV11-3; clone size: .; D gene: TRBD2; J gene: TRBJ2-1; CDR3 DNA: TGTGCCAGCAGCTCGAAACTAGCGGGAGGAGGCAATGAGCAGTTCTTC; CDR3 protein: CASSSKLAGGGNEQFF
V gene: TRBV19; clone size: .; D gene: .; J gene: TRBJ2-2; CDR3 DNA: TGTGCCAGTAGTCCGGGACAATCGAACACCGGGGAGCTGTTTTTT; CDR3 protein: CASSPGQSNTGELFF
V gene: TRBV9; clone size: .; D gene: .; J gene: TRBJ2-5; CDR3 DNA: TGTGCCAGCAGCGTAGAAGGTGCGTTGCTGGAGACCCAGTACTTC; CDR3 protein: CASSVEGALLETQYF
V gene: TRBV11-3; clone size: .; D gene: TRBD1; J gene: TRBJ1-3; CDR3 DNA: TGTGCCAGCAGCGTACAGGGGGCTGGAAACACCATATATTTT; CDR3 protein: CASSVQGAGNTIYF
V gene: TRBV11-3; clone size: .; D gene: TRBD1; J gene: TRBJ1-3; CDR3 DNA: TGTGCCAGCAGCTCCCCGCGGACAGGGTCTGGAAACACCATATATTTT; CDR3 protein: CASSSPRTGSGNTIYF
V gene: TRBV5-4; clone size: .; D gene: .; J gene: TRBJ1-4; CDR3 DNA: TGTGCCAGCAGCTTTCGAACGGGAGGGGCTAATGAAAAACTGTTTTTT; CDR3 protein: CASSFRTGGANEKLFF
V gene: TRBV15; clone size: .; D gene: .; J gene: TRBJ1-4; CDR3 DNA: TGTGCCACCAGCAGAGATGGGGCCACAACTAATGAAAAACTGTTTTTT; CDR3 protein: CATSRDGATTNEKLFF
V gene: TRBV14; clone size: few; D gene: .; J gene: TRBJ2-1; CDR3 DNA: TGTGCCAGCAGCCAAGATCTACGGTACAATGAGCAGTTCTTC; CDR3 protein: CASSQDLRYNEQFF
V gene: TRBV6-1; clone size: .; D gene: .; J gene: TRBJ1-2; CDR3 DNA: TGTGCCAGCAGTCAGGGCAATGGCTACACCTTC; CDR3 protein: CASSQGNGYTF
V gene: TRBV28; clone size: .; D gene: TRBD1; J gene: TRBJ2-1; CDR3 DNA: TGTGCCAGCAGCCCCGGGACAGGAGAAAATGAGCAGTTCTTC; CDR3 protein: CASSPGTGENEQFF
V gene: TRBV14; clone size: once; D gene: .; J gene: TRBJ2-3; CDR3 DNA: TGTGCCAGCAGCCATTTGAGGGGGAAGGGGTCAGATACGCAGTATTTT; CDR3 protein: CASSHLRGKGSDTQYF
V gene: TRBV6-1; clone size: .; D gene: .; J gene: TRBJ1-2; CDR3 DNA: TGTGCCAGCAGAGACCCTTCGTTAATTAACTATGGCTACACCTTC; CDR3 protein: CASRDPSLINYGYTF
V gene: TRBV14; clone size: .; D gene: .; J gene: TRBJ1-5; CDR3 DNA: TGTGCCAGCAGCCAAGACACCTTCTCGCCCCAGCATTTT; CDR3 protein: CASSQDTFSPQHF
V gene: TRBV5-1; clone size: .; D gene: TRBD2; J gene: TRBJ2-1; CDR3 DNA: TGCGCCAGCAGCTTGGCGGCTAGCGGATCCTCCAATGAGCAGTTCTTC; CDR3 protein: CASSLAASGSSNEQFF
V gene: TRBV5-4; clone size: .; D gene: .; J gene: TRBJ2-5; CDR3 DNA: TGTGCCAGCAGCTTGGAAGTAGTCAGCCAAGAGACCCAGTACTTC; CDR3 protein: CASSLEVVSQETQYF